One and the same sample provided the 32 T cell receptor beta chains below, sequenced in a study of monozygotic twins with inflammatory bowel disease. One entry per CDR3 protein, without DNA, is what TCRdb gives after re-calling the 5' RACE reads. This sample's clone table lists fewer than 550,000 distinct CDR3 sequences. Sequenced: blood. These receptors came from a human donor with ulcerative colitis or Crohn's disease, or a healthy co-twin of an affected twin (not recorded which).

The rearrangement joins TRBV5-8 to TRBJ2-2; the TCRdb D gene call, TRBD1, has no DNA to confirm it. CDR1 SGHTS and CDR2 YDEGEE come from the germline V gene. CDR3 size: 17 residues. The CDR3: CASSLDPGGSNTGELFF.

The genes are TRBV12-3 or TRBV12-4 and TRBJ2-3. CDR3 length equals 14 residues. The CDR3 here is CASRFGPITDTQYF.

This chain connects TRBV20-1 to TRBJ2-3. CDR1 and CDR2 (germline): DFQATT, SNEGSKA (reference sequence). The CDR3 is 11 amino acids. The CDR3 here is CSAKGTDTQYF.

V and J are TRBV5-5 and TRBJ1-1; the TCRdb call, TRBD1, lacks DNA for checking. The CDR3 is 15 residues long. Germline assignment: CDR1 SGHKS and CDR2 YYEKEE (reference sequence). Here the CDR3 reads CASSPGRTTSTEAFF. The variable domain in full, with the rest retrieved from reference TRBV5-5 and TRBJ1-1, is DAGVTQSPTHLIKTRGQQVTLRCSPISGHKSVSWYQQVLGQGPQFIFQYYEKEERGRGNFPDRFSARQFPNYSSELNVNALLLGDSALYLCASSPGRTTSTEAFFGQGTRLTVV.

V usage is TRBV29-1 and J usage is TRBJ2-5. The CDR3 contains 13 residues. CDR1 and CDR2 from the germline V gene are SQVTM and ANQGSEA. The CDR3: CSVGGFLPETQYF.

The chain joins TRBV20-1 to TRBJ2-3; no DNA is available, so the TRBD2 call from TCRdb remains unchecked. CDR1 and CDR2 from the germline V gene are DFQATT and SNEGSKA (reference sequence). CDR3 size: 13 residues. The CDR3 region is CSALAASTDTQYF.

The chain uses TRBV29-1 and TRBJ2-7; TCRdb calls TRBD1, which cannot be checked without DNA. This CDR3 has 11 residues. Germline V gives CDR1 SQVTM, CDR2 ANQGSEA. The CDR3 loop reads CSGGGSGEQYF.

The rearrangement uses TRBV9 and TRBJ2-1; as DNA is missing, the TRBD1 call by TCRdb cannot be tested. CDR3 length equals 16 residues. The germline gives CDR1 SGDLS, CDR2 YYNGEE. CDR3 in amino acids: CASSVEGAGVPNEQFF.

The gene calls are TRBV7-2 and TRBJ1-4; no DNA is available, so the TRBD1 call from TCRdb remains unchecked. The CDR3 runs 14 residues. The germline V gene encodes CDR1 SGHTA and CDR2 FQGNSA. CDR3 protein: CASSGTGTNEKLFF.

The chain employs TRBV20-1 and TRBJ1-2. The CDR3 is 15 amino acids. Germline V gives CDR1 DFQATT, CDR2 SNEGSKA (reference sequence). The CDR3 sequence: CSALIPMTGFGGYTF.

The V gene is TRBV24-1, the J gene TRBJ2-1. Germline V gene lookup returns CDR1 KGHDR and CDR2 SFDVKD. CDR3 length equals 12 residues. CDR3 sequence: CATSDLTNEQFF.

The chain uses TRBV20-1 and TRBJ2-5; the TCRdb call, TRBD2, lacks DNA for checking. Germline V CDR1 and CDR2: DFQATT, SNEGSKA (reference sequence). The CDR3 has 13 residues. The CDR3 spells CSAKTSGGETQYF.

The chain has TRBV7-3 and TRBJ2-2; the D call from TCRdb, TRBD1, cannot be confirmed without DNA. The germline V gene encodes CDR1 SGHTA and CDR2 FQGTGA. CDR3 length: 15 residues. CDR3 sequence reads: CASSANQGDTGELFF.

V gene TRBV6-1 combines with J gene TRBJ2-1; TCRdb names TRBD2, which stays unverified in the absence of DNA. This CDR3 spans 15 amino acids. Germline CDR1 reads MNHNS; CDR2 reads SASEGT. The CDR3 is CASRPPGLGYNEQFF.

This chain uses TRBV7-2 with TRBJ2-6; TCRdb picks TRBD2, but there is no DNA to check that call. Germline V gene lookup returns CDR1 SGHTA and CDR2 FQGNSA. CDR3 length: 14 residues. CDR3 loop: CASSRYSGANVLTF. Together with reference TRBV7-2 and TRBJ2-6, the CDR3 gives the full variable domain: GAGVSQSPSNKVTEKGKDVELRCDPISGHTALYWYRQSLGQGLEFLIYFQGNSAPDKSGLPSDRFSAERTGGSVSTLTIQRTQQEDSAVYLCASSRYSGANVLTFGAGSRLTVL.

The CDR3 loop is CASIYLQTVGTEAFF. The chain joins TRBV5-8 to TRBJ1-1. CDR3 length equals 15 residues. Germline V gene data show CDR1 as SGHTS and CDR2 as YDEGEE.

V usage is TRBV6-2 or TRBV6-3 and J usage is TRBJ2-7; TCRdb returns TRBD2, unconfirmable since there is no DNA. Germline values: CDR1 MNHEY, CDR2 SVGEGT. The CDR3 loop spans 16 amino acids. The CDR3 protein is CASSYDPAGGGYEQYF.

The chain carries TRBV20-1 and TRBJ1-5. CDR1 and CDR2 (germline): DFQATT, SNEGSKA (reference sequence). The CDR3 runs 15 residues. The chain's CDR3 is CSAPLTHAPNQPQHF.

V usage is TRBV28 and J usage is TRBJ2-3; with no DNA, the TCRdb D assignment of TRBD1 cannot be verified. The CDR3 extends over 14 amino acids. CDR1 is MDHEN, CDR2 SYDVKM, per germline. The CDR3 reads CASSLRGRRDTQYF.

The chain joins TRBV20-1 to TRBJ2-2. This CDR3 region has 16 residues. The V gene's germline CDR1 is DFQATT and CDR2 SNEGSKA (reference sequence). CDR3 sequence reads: CSARIPGIALSGELFF.

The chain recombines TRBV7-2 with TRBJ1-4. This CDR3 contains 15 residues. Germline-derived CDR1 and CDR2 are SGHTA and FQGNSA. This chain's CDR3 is CASSLGGLTNEKLFF.

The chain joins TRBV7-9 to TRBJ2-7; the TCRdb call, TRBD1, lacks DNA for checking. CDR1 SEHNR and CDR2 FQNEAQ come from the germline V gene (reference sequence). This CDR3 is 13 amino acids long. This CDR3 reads CASRFEDRLEQYF.

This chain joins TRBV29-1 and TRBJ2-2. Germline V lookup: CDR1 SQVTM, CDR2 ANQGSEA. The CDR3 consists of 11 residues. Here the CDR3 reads CSVKGTGELFF.

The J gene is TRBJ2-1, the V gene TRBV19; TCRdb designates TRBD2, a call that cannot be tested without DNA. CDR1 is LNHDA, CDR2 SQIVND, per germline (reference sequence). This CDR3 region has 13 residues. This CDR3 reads CASTYVRGGEQFF.

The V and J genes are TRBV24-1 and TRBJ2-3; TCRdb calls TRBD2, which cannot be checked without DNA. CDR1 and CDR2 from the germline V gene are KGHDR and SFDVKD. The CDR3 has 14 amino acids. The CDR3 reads CATSDSGGPDTQYF.

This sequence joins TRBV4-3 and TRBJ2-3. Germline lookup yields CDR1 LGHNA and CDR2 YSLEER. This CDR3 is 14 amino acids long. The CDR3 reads CASSQELAPDTQYF.

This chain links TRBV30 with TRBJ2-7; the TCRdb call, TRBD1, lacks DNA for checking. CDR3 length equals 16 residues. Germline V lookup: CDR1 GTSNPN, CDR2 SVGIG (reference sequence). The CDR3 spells CAWTSRSQGLAYEQYF.

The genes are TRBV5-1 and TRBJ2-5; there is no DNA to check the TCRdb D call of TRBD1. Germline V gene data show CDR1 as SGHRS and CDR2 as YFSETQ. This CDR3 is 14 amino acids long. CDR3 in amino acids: CASSPGQESETQYF.

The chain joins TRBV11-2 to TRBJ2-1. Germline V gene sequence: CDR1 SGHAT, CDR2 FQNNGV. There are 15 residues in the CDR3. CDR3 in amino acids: CASIISGTSYNEQFF.

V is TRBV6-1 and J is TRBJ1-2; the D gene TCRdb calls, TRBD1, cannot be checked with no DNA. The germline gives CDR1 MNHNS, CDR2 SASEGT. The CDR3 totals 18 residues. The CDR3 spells CASNLAPPGTGQDYGYTF.

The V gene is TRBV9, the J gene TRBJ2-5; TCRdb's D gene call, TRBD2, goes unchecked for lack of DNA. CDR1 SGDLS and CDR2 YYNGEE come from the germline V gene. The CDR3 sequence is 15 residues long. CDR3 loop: CASSVDEGLLETQYF.

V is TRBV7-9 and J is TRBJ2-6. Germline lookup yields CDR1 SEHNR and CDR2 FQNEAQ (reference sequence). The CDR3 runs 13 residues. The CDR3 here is CASIKTGANVLTF.